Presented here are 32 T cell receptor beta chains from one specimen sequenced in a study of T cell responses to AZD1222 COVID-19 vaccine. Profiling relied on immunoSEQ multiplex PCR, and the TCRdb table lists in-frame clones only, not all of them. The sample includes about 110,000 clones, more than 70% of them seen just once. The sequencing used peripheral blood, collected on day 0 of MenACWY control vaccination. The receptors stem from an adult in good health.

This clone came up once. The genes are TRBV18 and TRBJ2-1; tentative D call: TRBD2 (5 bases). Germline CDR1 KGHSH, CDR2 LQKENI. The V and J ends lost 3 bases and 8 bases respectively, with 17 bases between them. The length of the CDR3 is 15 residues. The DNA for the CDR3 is TGTGCCAGCTCACCCCCCAATGGAGAGGGCGATGAGCAGTTCTTC. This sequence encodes CASSPPNGEGDEQFF.

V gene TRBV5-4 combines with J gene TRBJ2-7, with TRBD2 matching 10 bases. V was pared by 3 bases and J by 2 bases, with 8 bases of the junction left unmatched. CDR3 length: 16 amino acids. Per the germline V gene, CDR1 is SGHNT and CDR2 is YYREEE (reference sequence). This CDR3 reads CASSSRLAGATYEQYF. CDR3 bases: TGTGCCAGCAGCTCCCGGCTAGCGGGGGCGACCTACGAGCAGTACTTC.

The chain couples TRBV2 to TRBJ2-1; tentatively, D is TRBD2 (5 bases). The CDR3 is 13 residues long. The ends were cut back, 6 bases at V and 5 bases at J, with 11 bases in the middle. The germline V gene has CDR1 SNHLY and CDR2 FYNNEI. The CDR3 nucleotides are TGTGCCAGCAGAACCCTAGCCAACAATGAGCAGTTCTTC. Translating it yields CASRTLANNEQFF.

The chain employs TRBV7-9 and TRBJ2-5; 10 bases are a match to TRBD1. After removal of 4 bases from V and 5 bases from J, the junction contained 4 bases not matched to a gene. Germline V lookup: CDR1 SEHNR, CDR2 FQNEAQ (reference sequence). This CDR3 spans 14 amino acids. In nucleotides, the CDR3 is TGTGCCAGCAGCTCCCCGGGACAGGGGGAGACCCAGTACTTC. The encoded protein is CASSSPGQGETQYF.

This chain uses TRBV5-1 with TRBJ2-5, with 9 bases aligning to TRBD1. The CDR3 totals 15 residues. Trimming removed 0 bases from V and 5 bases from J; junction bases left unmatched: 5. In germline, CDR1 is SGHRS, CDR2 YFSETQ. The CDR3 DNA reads TGCGCCAGCAGCTTGGCCGGGACAGGGTATGAGACCCAGTACTTC. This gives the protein CASSLAGTGYETQYF.

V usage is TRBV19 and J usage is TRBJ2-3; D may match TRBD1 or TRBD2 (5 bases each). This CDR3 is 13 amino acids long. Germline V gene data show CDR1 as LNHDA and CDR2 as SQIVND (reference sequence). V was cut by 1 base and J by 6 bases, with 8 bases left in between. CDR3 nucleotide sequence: TGTGCCAGTAGTATAGGAGAGGGGGATACGCAGTATTTT. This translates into CASSIGEGDTQYF.

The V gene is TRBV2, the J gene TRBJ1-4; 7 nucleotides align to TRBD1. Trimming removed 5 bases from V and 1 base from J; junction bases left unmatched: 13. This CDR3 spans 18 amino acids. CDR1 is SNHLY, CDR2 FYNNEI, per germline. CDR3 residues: CASSLNSDRVETNEKLFF. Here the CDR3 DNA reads TGTGCCAGCAGTCTCAACAGTGACAGGGTAGAAACTAATGAAAAACTGTTTTTT.

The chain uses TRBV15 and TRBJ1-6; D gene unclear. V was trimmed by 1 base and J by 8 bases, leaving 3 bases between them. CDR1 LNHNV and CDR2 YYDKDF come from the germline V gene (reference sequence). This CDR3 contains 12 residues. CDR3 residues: CATSRVDSPLHF. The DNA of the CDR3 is TGTGCCACCAGCAGAGTGGATTCACCCCTCCACTTT.

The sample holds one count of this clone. The CDR3: CASSYSAGIGYTF. The CDR3 DNA sequence: TGTGCCAGCAGTTACTCGGCAGGCATTGGCTACACCTTC. V is TRBV6-6 and J is TRBJ1-2; D is uncertain. With 0 bases removed from V and 7 bases from J, the gap between germline ends came to 9 bases. This CDR3 region has 13 residues. Germline V CDR1 and CDR2: MNHNY, SVGAGI (reference sequence).

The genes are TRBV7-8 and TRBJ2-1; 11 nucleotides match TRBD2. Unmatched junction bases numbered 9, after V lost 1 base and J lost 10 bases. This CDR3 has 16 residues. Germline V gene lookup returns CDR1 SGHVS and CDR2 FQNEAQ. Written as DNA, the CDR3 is TGTGCCAGCAGCTTAGGCCTAGCGGGGGGCCATCAGGAGCAGTTCTTC. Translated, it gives CASSLGLAGGHQEQFF. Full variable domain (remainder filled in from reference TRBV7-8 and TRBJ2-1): GAGVSQSPRYKVAKRGQDVALRCDPISGHVSLFWYQQALGQGPEFLTYFQNEAQLDKSGLPSDRFFAERPEGSVSTLKIQRTQQEDSAVYLCASSLGLAGGHQEQFFGPGTRLTVL.

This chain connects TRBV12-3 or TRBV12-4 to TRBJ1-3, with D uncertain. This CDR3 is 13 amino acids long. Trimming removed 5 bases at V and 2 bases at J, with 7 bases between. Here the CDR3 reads CASSASAGNTIYF. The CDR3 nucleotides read TGTGCCAGCAGTGCCTCTGCTGGAAACACCATATATTTT.

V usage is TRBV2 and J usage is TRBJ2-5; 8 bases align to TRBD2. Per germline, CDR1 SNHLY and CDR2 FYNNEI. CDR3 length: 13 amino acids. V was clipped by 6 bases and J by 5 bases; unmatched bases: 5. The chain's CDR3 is CASSGGAEETQYF. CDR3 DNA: TGTGCCAGCAGCGGGGGGGCCGAGGAGACCCAGTACTTC.

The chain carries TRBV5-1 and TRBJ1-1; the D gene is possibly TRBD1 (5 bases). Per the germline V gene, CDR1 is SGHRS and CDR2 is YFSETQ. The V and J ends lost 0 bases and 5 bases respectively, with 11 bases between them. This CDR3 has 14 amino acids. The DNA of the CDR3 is TGCGCCAGCAGCTTGGAGGGGCGGCTTACTGAAGCTTTCTTT. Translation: CASSLEGRLTEAFF.

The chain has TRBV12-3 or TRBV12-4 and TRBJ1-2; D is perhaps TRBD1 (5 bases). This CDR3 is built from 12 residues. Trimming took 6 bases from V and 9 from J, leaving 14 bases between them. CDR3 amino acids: CASSSGDLRYTF. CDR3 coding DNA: TGTGCCAGCAGCTCGGGGGACCTGCGCTACACCTTC.

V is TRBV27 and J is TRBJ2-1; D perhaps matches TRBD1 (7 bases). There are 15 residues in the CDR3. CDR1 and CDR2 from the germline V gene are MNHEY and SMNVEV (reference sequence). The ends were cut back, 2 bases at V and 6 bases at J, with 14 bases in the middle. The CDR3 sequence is CASSLDREVFNEQFF. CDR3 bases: TGTGCCAGCAGTTTAGACAGGGAGGTCTTCAATGAGCAGTTCTTC.

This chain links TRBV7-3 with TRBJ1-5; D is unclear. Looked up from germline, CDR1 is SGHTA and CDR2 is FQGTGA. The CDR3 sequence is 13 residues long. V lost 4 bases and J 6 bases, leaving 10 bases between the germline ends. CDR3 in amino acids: CASSSAKGQPQHF. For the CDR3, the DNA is TGTGCCAGCAGCTCTGCCAAGGGTCAGCCCCAGCATTTT.

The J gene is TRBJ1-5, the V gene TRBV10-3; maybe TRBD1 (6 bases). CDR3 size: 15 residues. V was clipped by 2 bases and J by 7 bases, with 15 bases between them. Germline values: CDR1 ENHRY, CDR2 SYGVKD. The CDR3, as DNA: TGTGCCATCAGTGAGGCGACAGGCCCAGGACAGCCCCAGCATTTT. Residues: CAISEATGPGQPQHF.

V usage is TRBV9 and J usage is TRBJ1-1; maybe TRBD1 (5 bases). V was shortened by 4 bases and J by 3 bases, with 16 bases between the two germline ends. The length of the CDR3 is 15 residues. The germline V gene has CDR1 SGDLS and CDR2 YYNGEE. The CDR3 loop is CASSPGKGGDTEAFF. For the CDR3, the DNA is TGTGCCAGCAGCCCAGGCAAGGGAGGGGACACTGAAGCTTTCTTT.

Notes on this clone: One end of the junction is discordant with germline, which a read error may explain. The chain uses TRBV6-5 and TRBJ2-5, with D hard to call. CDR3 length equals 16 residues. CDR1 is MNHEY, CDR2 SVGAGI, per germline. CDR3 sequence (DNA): TGTGCCAGCAGTTACTCGTTAGGTTTGGACCAAGAGATCCAGTACTTC. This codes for CASSYSLGLDQEIQYF.

This CDR3 is CAWRQGAGNTIYF. CDR3 coding DNA: TGTGCCTGGAGGCAGGGGGCTGGAAACACCATATATTTT. The genes are TRBV30 and TRBJ1-3; TRBD1 matches at 7 bases. There are 13 residues in the CDR3. V gave up 3 bases and J gave up 2 bases; unmatched junction bases: 1. Germline CDR1 and CDR2: GTSNPN and SVGIG (reference sequence). The full variable domain, rest sourced from reference TRBV30 and TRBJ1-3, is SQTIHQWPATLVQPVGSPLSLECTVEGTSNPNLYWYRQAAGRGLQLLFYSVGIGQISSEVPQNLSASRPQDRQFILSSKKLLLSDSGFYLCAWRQGAGNTIYFGEGSWLTVV.

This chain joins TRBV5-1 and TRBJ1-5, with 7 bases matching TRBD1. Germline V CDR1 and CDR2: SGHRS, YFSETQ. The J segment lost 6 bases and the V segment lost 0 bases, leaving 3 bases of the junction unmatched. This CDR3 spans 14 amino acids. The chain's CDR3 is CASSLGGGSQPQHF. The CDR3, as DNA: TGCGCCAGCAGCTTGGGAGGGGGCAGTCAGCCCCAGCATTTT.

The CDR3 spells CASSYISGGSYGYTF. In DNA, the CDR3 is TGCGCCAGCAGTTACATCTCTGGGGGAAGCTATGGCTACACCTTC. The gene calls are TRBV5-1 and TRBJ1-2; TRBD1 is a possible D gene (5 bases). The CDR3 is 15 residues long. Trimming stripped 5 bases from V and 4 bases from J, with 18 bases between. Germline CDR1 and CDR2: SGHRS and YFSETQ.

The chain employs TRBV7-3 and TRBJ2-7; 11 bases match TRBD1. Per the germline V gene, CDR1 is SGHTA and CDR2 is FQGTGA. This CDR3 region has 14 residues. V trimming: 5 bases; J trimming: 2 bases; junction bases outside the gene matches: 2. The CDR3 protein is CASSPGQGAYEQYF. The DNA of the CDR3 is TGTGCCAGCAGCCCGGGACAGGGGGCCTACGAGCAGTACTTC.

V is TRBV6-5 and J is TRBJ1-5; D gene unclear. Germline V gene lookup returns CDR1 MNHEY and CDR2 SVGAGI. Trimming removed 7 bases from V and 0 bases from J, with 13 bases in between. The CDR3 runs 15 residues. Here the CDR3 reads CASIPTFNSNQPQHF. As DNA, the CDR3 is TGTGCCAGCATCCCTACGTTTAATAGCAATCAGCCCCAGCATTTT.

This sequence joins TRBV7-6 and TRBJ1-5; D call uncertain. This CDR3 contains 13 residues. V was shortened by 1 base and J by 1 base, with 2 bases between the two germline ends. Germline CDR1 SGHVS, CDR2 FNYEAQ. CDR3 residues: CASSLDSNQPQHF. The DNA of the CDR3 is TGTGCCAGCAGCTTAGACAGCAATCAGCCCCAGCATTTT.

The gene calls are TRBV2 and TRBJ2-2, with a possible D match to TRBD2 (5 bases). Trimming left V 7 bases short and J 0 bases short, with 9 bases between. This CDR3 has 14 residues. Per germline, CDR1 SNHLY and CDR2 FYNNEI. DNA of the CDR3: TGTGCCAGCATTGCCGGGGCGAACACCGGGGAGCTGTTTTTT. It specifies CASIAGANTGELFF.

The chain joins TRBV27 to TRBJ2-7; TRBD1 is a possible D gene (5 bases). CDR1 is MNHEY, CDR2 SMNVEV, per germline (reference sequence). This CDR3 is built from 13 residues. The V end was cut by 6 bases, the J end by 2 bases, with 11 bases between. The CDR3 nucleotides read TGTGCCAGCAGCGACAGACAGACCTACGAGCAGTACTTC. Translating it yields CASSDRQTYEQYF.

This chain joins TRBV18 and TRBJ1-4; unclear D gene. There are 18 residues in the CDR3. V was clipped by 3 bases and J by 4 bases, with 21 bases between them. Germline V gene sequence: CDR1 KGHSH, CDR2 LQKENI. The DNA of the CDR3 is TGTGCCAGCTCACCCGGGAGCGGAGCGGGTAATGGTAATGAAAAACTGTTTTTT. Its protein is CASSPGSGAGNGNEKLFF.

The CDR3: CASSEYRGGTGELFF. CDR3 in DNA: TGTGCCAGCAGTGAATATAGGGGGGGCACCGGGGAGCTGTTTTTT. The genes are TRBV2 and TRBJ2-2; tentatively, D is TRBD2 (7 bases). Per germline, CDR1 SNHLY and CDR2 FYNNEI. V was clipped by 2 bases and J by 4 bases, with 11 bases between them. The CDR3 extends over 15 amino acids. The full variable domain, its missing parts supplied by reference TRBV2 and TRBJ2-2, is EPEVTQTPSHQVTQMGQEVILRCVPISNHLYFYWYRQILGQKVEFLVSFYNNEISEKSEIFDDQFSVERPDGSNFTLKIRSTKLEDSAMYFCASSEYRGGTGELFFGEGSRLTVL.

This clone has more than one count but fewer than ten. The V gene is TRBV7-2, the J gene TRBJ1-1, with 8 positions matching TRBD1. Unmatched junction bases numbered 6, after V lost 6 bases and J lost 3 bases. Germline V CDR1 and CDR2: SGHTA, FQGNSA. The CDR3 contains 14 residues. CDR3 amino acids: CASRPQTGDTEAFF. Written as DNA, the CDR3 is TGTGCCAGCAGACCTCAGACAGGGGACACTGAAGCTTTCTTT. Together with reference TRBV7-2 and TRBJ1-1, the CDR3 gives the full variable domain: GAGVSQSPSNKVTEKGKDVELRCDPISGHTALYWYRQSLGQGLEFLIYFQGNSAPDKSGLPSDRFSAERTGGSVSTLTIQRTQQEDSAVYLCASRPQTGDTEAFFGQGTRLTVV.

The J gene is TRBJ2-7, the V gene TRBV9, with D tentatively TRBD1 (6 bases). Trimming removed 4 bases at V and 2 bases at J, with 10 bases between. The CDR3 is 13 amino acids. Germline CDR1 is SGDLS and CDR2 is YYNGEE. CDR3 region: CASSPPGAYEQYF. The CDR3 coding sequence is TGTGCCAGCAGCCCCCCAGGGGCCTACGAGCAGTACTTC.

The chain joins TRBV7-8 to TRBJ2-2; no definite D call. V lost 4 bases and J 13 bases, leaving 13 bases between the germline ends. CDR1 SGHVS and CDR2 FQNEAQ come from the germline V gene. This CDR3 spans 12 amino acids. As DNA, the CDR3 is TGTGCCAGCAGCTCGGACGGCCCTAGGCTGTTTTTT. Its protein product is CASSSDGPRLFF.